Below, 27 T cell receptor beta chains from the same sample are listed, as sequenced in a study of blood T cell repertoires in COVID-19 (dated by TCRdb to the early 2020s). Library preparation was by the immunoSEQ multiplex PCR assay. This is the immuneACCESS table as TCRdb keeps it, with only in-frame sequences that have V and J called. A part of the clones is gone; compared with another copy, unresolved V genes explain less than half, and the rest is unexplained. The sample table holds under 300,000 clones, of which roughly 85% were seen once. Approximately 9% of the sample belongs to the ten largest clones. The specimen sequenced was peripheral blood. Every receptor here comes from a woman in her fifties or sixties who had recovered from COVID-19.

This clone was found a few times. CDR3 coding DNA: TGCGCCAGCAGCCCCGGGACTATTAATTCACCCCTCCACTTT. Its protein is CASSPGTINSPLHF. The gene calls are TRBV4-3 and TRBJ1-6; possible D gene TRBD1, 5 bases. CDR1 and CDR2 from the germline V gene are LGHNA and YSLEER. Trimming removed 4 bases at V and 6 bases at J, with 10 bases between. The CDR3 is made up of 14 amino acids.

The V gene is TRBV7-8, the J gene TRBJ2-1; D gene uncertain. This CDR3 comprises 13 residues. The germline V gene encodes CDR1 SGHVS and CDR2 FQNEAQ. The ends were cut back, 5 bases at V and 6 bases at J, with 11 bases in the middle. The CDR3 sequence is CASSRAQANEQFF. The DNA for the CDR3 is TGTGCCAGCAGCCGGGCCCAGGCCAATGAGCAGTTCTTC.

With regard to this clone: This sample includes further DNA sequences coding for the same CDR3. The chain combines TRBV5-4 with TRBJ2-1; 8 bases match TRBD2. The trim removed 4 bases at V and 0 bases at J, leaving 3 bases unmatched. Germline V lookup: CDR1 SGHNT, CDR2 YYREEE (reference sequence). This CDR3 has 15 amino acids. CDR3 bases: TGTGCCAGCAGCCTAACTAGCGGCTCCTACAATGAGCAGTTCTTC. Its protein is CASSLTSGSYNEQFF. The full variable domain, with the rest looked up from reference TRBV5-4 and TRBJ2-1, is ETGVTQSPTHLIKTRGQQVTLRCSSQSGHNTVSWYQQALGQGPQFIFQYYREEENGRGNFPPRFSGLQFPNYSSELNVNALELDDSALYLCASSLTSGSYNEQFFGPGTRLTVL.

The rearrangement links TRBV6-2 or TRBV6-3 to TRBJ2-4; 13 bases are shared with TRBD2. Germline values: CDR1 MNHEY, CDR2 SVGEGT. The CDR3 spans 18 residues. The V gene end was trimmed by 0 bases and the J gene end by 2 bases; junction bases not matched to a gene: 4. Here the CDR3 DNA reads TGTGCCAGCAGTTACTCGTGGACTAGCGGGGGATCCAAAAACATTCAGTACTTC. It encodes CASSYSWTSGGSKNIQYF.

This clone was seen more than once but under ten times. The chain uses TRBV18 and TRBJ1-5, with 12 bases identical to TRBD1. The CDR3 contains 15 residues. V was clipped by 4 bases and J by 6 bases; unmatched bases: 4. CDR1 is KGHSH and CDR2 is LQKENI in the germline V gene. Written as DNA, the CDR3 is TGTGCCAGCTCACTGGGACAGGGGGCTATTCAGCCCCAGCATTTT. Protein: CASSLGQGAIQPQHF.

This clone was seen only once. The rearrangement joins TRBV4-1 to TRBJ2-3, with 12 bases matching TRBD2. J was trimmed by 8 bases and V by 4 bases; bases with no gene match: 7. The CDR3 has 15 amino acids. Germline loops: CDR1 MGHRA, CDR2 YSYEKL. CDR3 residues: CASSLPTSGSPTQYF. CDR3 coding DNA: TGCGCCAGCAGCCTACCGACTAGCGGGAGTCCTACGCAGTATTTT.

The chain is built from TRBV3-1 (or the pseudogene TRBV3-2) and TRBJ1-1; D is undetermined. The germline V gene encodes CDR1 LGHDT and CDR2 YNNKEL (reference sequence). The V end was cut by 5 bases, the J end by 6 bases, with 13 bases between. The CDR3 covers 13 residues. CDR3 residues: CASSSWAYPEAFF. DNA for the CDR3: TGTGCCAGCAGCTCCTGGGCGTACCCTGAAGCTTTCTTT.

This chain joins TRBV28 and TRBJ1-3; D is possibly TRBD1 (6 bases). CDR1 and CDR2 from the germline V gene are MDHEN and SYDVKM. V lost 8 bases, J lost 7 bases, and 21 bases lay in between. The CDR3 is 15 residues long. The CDR3 here is CASLERGAYGNTIYF. The CDR3 coding sequence is TGTGCCAGCCTCGAACGGGGGGCTTATGGGAACACCATATATTTT. The full variable domain, completed using reference TRBV28 and TRBJ1-3, is DVKVTQSSRYLVKRTGEKVFLECVQDMDHENMFWYRQDPGLGLRLIYFSYDVKMKEKGDIPEGYSVSREKKERFSLILESASTNQTSMYLCASLERGAYGNTIYFGEGSWLTVV.

This sequence joins TRBV18 and TRBJ2-1, with D possibly TRBD2 on 7 matching bases. Trimming took 4 bases from V and 7 from J, leaving 17 bases between them. CDR3 length equals 15 residues. The germline CDR1 and CDR2 sequences are KGHSH and LQKENI. CDR3 region: CASSLPGGQGNEQFF. CDR3 coding DNA: TGTGCCAGCTCACTCCCGGGGGGCCAGGGGAATGAGCAGTTCTTC. Full variable domain (remainder filled in from reference TRBV18 and TRBJ2-1): NAGVMQNPRHLVRRRGQEARLRCSPMKGHSHVYWYRQLPEEGLKFMVYLQKENIIDESGMPKERFSAEFPKEGPSILRIQQVVRGDSAAYFCASSLPGGQGNEQFFGPGTRLTVL.

The chain links TRBV6-6 to TRBJ1-2; D gene uncertain. V was cut by 2 bases and J by 8 bases, with 12 bases left in between. The CDR3 totals 13 residues. The germline V gene has CDR1 MNHNY and CDR2 SVGAGI (reference sequence). CDR3 in amino acids: CASSYPSGGGYTF. For the CDR3, the DNA is TGTGCCAGCAGTTACCCCTCCGGCGGAGGCTACACCTTC.

In nucleotides, the CDR3 is TGCGCCAGCAGCTTGGATGGCAGAAGCACAGATACGCAGTATTTT. Its protein product is CASSLDGRSTDTQYF. The chain joins TRBV5-1 to TRBJ2-3; D is unresolved. V lost 0 bases, J lost 0 bases, and 8 bases lay in between. CDR1 SGHRS and CDR2 YFSETQ come from the germline V gene. This CDR3 has 15 amino acids.

This clone was counted between two and nine times. The rearrangement uses TRBV3-1 (or the pseudogene TRBV3-2) and TRBJ1-2; D remains ambiguous. Trimming removed 1 base from V and 8 bases from J, with 17 bases in between. CDR3 length equals 15 residues. The germline V gene has CDR1 LGHDT and CDR2 YNNKEL (reference sequence). CDR3 DNA: TGTGCCAGCAGCCAAGTTCCGGGTGGTTTGTTGGGCTACACCTTC. Protein: CASSQVPGGLLGYTF.

V gene TRBV9 combines with J gene TRBJ2-3; 8 positions agree with TRBD1. Unmatched junction bases numbered 7, after V lost 0 bases and J lost 1 base. The CDR3 has 17 amino acids. Per germline, CDR1 SGDLS and CDR2 YYNGEE. CDR3 sequence: CASSVAFPGQGTDTQYF. The CDR3 DNA reads as TGTGCCAGCAGCGTAGCCTTCCCGGGACAGGGCACAGATACGCAGTATTTT.

The rearrangement uses TRBV6-5 and TRBJ2-6; TRBD1 agrees at 7 bases. Per the germline V gene, CDR1 is MNHEY and CDR2 is SVGAGI. CDR3 size: 15 residues. V shed 6 bases, J shed 3 bases, and the junction held 5 bases outside the gene matches. This CDR3 reads CASSSGQVGANVLTF. Here the CDR3 DNA reads TGTGCCAGCAGCTCCGGACAGGTTGGGGCCAACGTCCTGACTTTC.

The V and J genes are TRBV18 and TRBJ1-2, with 8 bases fitting TRBD1. The CDR3 consists of 17 residues. The germline gives CDR1 KGHSH, CDR2 LQKENI. Trimming took 1 base from V and 3 from J; bases not matched to a gene: 10. The CDR3 DNA sequence: TGTGCCAGCTCACCACAGCTCGTGGCAGGGGGCGACTATGGCTACACCTTC. The encoded protein is CASSPQLVAGGDYGYTF.

This clone came up once. The CDR3 reads CATRGWGGNTEAFF. The CDR3 nucleotides are TGTGCCACCAGGGGGTGGGGGGGGAACACTGAAGCTTTCTTT. This chain joins TRBV24-1 and TRBJ1-1; possible D gene TRBD1, 5 bases. CDR1 and CDR2 (germline): KGHDR, SFDVKD. The CDR3 totals 14 residues. V lost 7 bases, J lost 1 base, and 12 bases lay in between.

The genes are TRBV29-1 and TRBJ1-2; TRBD1 is a possible D gene (6 bases). V lost 6 bases and J 3 bases, leaving 14 bases between the germline ends. Germline CDR1 reads SQVTM; CDR2 reads ANQGSEA. The CDR3 loop spans 13 amino acids. The CDR3, as DNA: TGCAGCGTAGAACAGGGATGGGACTATGGCTACACCTTC. It codes for CSVEQGWDYGYTF. Full variable domain (remainder filled in from reference TRBV29-1 and TRBJ1-2): SAVISQKPSRDICQRGTSLTIQCQVDSQVTMMFWYRQQPGQSLTLIATANQGSEATYESGFVIDKFPISRPNLTFSTLTVSNMSPEDSSIYLCSVEQGWDYGYTFGSGTRLTVV.

The chain uses TRBV6-5 and TRBJ2-3; a weak D match, TRBD2 (5 bases). The CDR3 runs 15 residues. Per germline, CDR1 MNHEY and CDR2 SVGAGI. V was cut by 0 bases and J by 14 bases, with 21 bases left in between. The CDR3 region has the DNA TGTGCCAGCAGTTACTCGTTGGCCTCGGAGGACCTACCGTATTTT. It translates to CASSYSLASEDLPYF.

This rearrangement joins TRBV28 to TRBJ2-5, with 8 nucleotides matching TRBD1. This CDR3 has 14 residues. Trimming took 6 bases from V and 7 from J; bases not matched to a gene: 10. Germline V gene data show CDR1 as MDHEN and CDR2 as SYDVKM. The CDR3 loop is CASSDPGQVLTQYF. Here the CDR3 DNA reads TGTGCCAGCAGCGACCCGGGACAGGTACTGACCCAGTACTTC.

This clone turned up a few times. The chain employs TRBV27 and TRBJ1-5; D might be TRBD1 (5 bases). This CDR3 is built from 13 residues. From germline, CDR1 is MNHEY and CDR2 SMNVEV (reference sequence). The ends were cut back, 2 bases at V and 5 bases at J, with 7 bases in the middle. CDR3 loop: CASSLGGYQPQHF. The CDR3 DNA reads as TGTGCCAGCAGTTTAGGGGGGTATCAGCCCCAGCATTTT.

V and J are TRBV5-1 and TRBJ1-6; D not resolved. Deletions cut 0 bases from V and 8 bases from J, with 9 bases between. Germline V lookup: CDR1 SGHRS, CDR2 YFSETQ. The CDR3 runs to 14 residues. CDR3 in amino acids: CASSLDGVYSPLHF. For the CDR3, the DNA is TGCGCCAGCAGCTTGGACGGGGTTTATTCACCCCTCCACTTT.

The rearrangement uses TRBV11-2 and TRBJ1-1, with 7 bases matching TRBD1. Per the germline V gene, CDR1 is SGHAT and CDR2 is FQNNGV. This CDR3 spans 15 amino acids. The trim removed 1 base at V and 4 bases at J, leaving 6 bases unmatched. The CDR3 is CASSLAGTVSTEAFF. The DNA for the CDR3 is TGTGCCAGCAGCTTAGCGGGGACAGTGAGCACTGAAGCTTTCTTT.

V usage is TRBV2 and J usage is TRBJ2-7; weak D call: TRBD1 (6 bases). The CDR3 extends over 11 amino acids. Germline V gene data show CDR1 as SNHLY and CDR2 as FYNNEI. V was pared by 7 bases and J by 12 bases, with 16 bases between. DNA for the CDR3: TGTGCCAGCACGGATGGGGGCGTCGGGTACTTC. This gives the protein CASTDGGVGYF.

This sequence joins TRBV9 and TRBJ1-2; 7 nucleotides agree with TRBD1. Losses at the gene ends were 1 base for V and 4 bases for J; bases not matched to a gene: 10. Germline CDR1 reads SGDLS; CDR2 reads YYNGEE. The CDR3 totals 16 residues. Written as DNA, the CDR3 is TGTGCCAGCAGCGTATCCAGCCCAGGGGGAACCTATGGCTACACCTTC. Translation gives CASSVSSPGGTYGYTF.

This clone was seen a few times. J is TRBJ1-2 and V is TRBV4-2, with 9 bases aligning to TRBD1. V was pared by 4 bases and J by 6 bases, with 9 bases of the junction left unmatched. Germline lookup yields CDR1 LGHNA and CDR2 YNFKEQ. The CDR3 has 15 amino acids. The CDR3 DNA reads TGTGCCAGCAGCCGCGAGGGACAGGGTAGGGATGGCTACACCTTC. It encodes CASSREGQGRDGYTF.

V is TRBV3-1 (or the pseudogene TRBV3-2) and J is TRBJ2-5; TRBD1 matches 7 bases. Germline V gene lookup returns CDR1 LGHDT and CDR2 YNNKEL (reference sequence). J was trimmed by 7 bases and V by 6 bases; bases with no gene match: 5. This CDR3 comprises 12 residues. For the CDR3, the DNA is TGTGCCAGCAGTCGACAGGGTCCGACCCAGTACTTC. This sequence encodes CASSRQGPTQYF.

The chain employs TRBV7-9 and TRBJ1-4; D gene ambiguous. Germline V CDR1 and CDR2: SEHNR, FQNEAQ (reference sequence). The CDR3 extends over 14 amino acids. Trimming shortened V by 7 bases and J by 0 bases, and 9 bases separated the two germline ends. CDR3 residues: CASNNFATNEKLFF. CDR3 sequence (DNA): TGTGCCAGCAACAACTTTGCAACTAATGAAAAACTGTTTTTT.